This record covers a single T cell receptor (beta chain). Its matching antigen is unknown. Unmatched junction bases numbered 4, after V lost 6 bases and J lost 0 bases. The CDR3 length is 15 residues. Germline V CDR1 and CDR2: SNHLY, FYNNEI. The PCR contained 60 Vbeta and 13 Jbeta primers. As processed by the authors: Unique TCR beta chains totaled some 81 million in a later count, with around 10 million of them shared. TCRdb's copy holds only in-frame clones and misses some; the assay was immunoSEQ multiplex PCR. V and J calls and clone size come straight from that table; D and trimming were deduced from the DNA. The sample shows under 150,000 clones, around two thirds of them seen only once. These data are taken from a study of cytomegalovirus exposure and HLA in healthy donors. Turning to the study itself: Approximately 77 million unique TCRs from HLA-typed donors were held in an early release of data. General observations from the study: What TCR beta sequences reportedly achieved was accurate prediction of HLA-A and HLA-B alleles in most subjects.

This chain connects TRBV2 to TRBJ2-4; 8 bases match TRBD2. The TCR was taken from a middle-aged woman in good health and CMV-seropositive. Specimen: PBMCs. The CDR3 DNA reads as TGTGCCAGCAGGGTTAGCGGGATAGCCAAAAACATTCAGTACTTC. This sequence encodes CASRVSGIAKNIQYF.